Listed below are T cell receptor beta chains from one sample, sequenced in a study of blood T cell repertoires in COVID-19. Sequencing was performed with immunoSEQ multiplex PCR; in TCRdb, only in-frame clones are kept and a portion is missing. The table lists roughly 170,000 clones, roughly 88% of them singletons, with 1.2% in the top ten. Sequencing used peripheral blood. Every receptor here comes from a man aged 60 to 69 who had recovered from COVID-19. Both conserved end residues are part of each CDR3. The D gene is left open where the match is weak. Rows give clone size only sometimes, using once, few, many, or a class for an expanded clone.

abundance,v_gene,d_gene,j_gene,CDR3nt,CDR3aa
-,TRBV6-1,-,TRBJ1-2,TGTGCCAGCAGTGAACGGGTCAGAGATGGCTACACCTTC,CASSERVRDGYTF
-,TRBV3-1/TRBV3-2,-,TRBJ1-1,TGTGCCAGCAGCCAAGAGGGGATGGGGCTTGAAGCTTTCTTT,CASSQEGMGLEAFF
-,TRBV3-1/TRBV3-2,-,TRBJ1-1,TGTGCCAGCAGCGGACAGTTGAACACTGAAGCTTTCTTT,CASSGQLNTEAFF
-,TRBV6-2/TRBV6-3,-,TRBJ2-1,TGTGCCAGCAGTTATTCTGCGCAAACCTACAATGAGCAGTTCTTC,CASSYSAQTYNEQFF
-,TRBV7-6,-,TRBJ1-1,TGTGCCAGCAGCTTCACTTGGGAGACTGAAGCTTTCTTT,CASSFTWETEAFF
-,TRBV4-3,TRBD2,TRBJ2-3,TGCGCCAGCAGCCGCGGGACTAGCGGCACAGATACGCAGTATTTT,CASSRGTSGTDTQYF
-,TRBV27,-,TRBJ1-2,TGTGCCAGCAGTTTATATTATGGAGCTAACTATGGCTACACCTTC,CASSLYYGANYGYTF
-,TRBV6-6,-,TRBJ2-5,TGTGCCAGCCGGCCCGGCGGGCAAGAGACCCAGTACTTC,CASRPGGQETQYF
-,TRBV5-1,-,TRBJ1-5,TGCGCCAGCAGCTTGGGTGGGAGTCAGCCCCAGCATTTT,CASSLGGSQPQHF
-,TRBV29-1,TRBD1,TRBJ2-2,TGCAGCGTTGAATCGGGACAGCCGAACACCGGGGAGCTGTTTTTT,CSVESGQPNTGELFF
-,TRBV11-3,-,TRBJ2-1,TGTGCCAGCAGCCTACTATACAATGAGCAGTTCTTC,CASSLLYNEQFF
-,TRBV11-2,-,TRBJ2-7,TGTGCCAGCAGACACGGGGGTGGCGAGCAGTACTTC,CASRHGGGEQYF
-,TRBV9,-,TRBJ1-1,TGTGCCAGCAGCGTATGGGAGAGGGACACTGAAGCTTTCTTT,CASSVWERDTEAFF
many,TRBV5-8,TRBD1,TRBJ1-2,TGTGCCAGCAGCTTGGGACAGGGACCCTATGGCTACACCTTC,CASSLGQGPYGYTF
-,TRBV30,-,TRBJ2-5,TGTGCCTGGCAGCCGAGGCAAGAGACCCAGTACTTC,CAWQPRQETQYF
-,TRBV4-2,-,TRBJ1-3,TGTGCCAGCAGCCAAGATCTAGACAGCTCTGGAAACACCATATATTTT,CASSQDLDSSGNTIYF
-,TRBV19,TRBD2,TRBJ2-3,TGTGCCAGTAGGGTGGGGTCTGCGACTAGCGGGGTGAGGAGCACAGATACGCAGTATTTT,CASRVGSATSGVRSTDTQYF
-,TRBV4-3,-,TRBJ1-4,TGCGCCAGCAGCCAAGATTGGGACACTGCAACTAATGAAAAACTGTTTTTT,CASSQDWDTATNEKLFF
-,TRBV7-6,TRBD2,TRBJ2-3,TGTGCCAGCAGCTCAACCGCGGGACTAGCGGGGGGGCCCGGCACGCAGTATTTT,CASSSTAGLAGGPGTQYF
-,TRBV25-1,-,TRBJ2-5,TGTGCCAGTCGAGGACAGCACCAAGAGACCCAGTACTTC,CASRGQHQETQYF
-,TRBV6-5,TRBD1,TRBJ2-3,TGTGCCAGCAGTCTTGACAGGGGCACAGATACGCAGTATTTT,CASSLDRGTDTQYF
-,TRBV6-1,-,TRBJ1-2,TGTGCCAGCAGTGAAGCCCAGACAGGAGCCCCTTATGGTTATGGCTACACCTTC,CASSEAQTGAPYGYGYTF
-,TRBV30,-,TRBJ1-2,TGTGCCTGGAATTTACTTGGAGGGGTAGGCTACACCTTC,CAWNLLGGVGYTF
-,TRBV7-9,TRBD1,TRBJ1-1,TGTGCCAGCAGCCTTACCGGGACAGGGAAAACTGAAGCTTTCTTT,CASSLTGTGKTEAFF
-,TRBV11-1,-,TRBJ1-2,TGTGCCAGCAGCAAACAGGGTCTTGATGGCTACACCTTC,CASSKQGLDGYTF
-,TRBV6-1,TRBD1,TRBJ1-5,TGTGCCAGCAGTGGGATCGGGACAGGGGAGGCCCAGCCCCAGCATTTT,CASSGIGTGEAQPQHF
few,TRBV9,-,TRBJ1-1,TGTGCCAGCAGCGTAGGGACAGCGACGGAAGCTTTCTTT,CASSVGTATEAFF
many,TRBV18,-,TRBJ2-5,TGTGCCAGCTCACCAGTGGAGGGGGCGAGACAAGAGACCCAGTACTTC,CASSPVEGARQETQYF
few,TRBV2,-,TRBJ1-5,TGTGCCTCTGGTGCGGCTGACAATCAGCCCCAGCATTTT,CASGAADNQPQHF
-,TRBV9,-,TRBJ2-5,TGTGCCAGCAGCGCCTTGGGACTCCCCGGAGAGACCCAGTACTTC,CASSALGLPGETQYF